A single sample gave rise to the 2 T cell receptor beta chains below, sequenced in a study of CD8 T cells in ankylosing spondylitis (dated by TCRdb to about 2017). The paper as a whole reports these results and caveats: A TCR beta motif of about 8 highly homologous amino acid variants appeared characteristic of blood from ankylosing spondylitis patients.

To prepare the library, 5' RACE was applied. Sequencing relied on an Illumina HiSeq 2500. The public sequencing data were trimmed at Q25 with fastp and processed into clonotypes with MiXCR by TCRdb, which kept only in-frame beta chains. CDR3 protein sequences are deduplicated, and each keeps its most common genes and DNA. This sample lists fewer than 450,000 distinct CDR3 sequences; roughly 15% were detected once. The ten largest clones add up to about 0.94% of the sample. No antigens are known for them. The specimen sequenced was blood, either unsorted or a sorted T cell fraction (not recorded which). The receptors were gathered from a male donor with ankylosing spondylitis.

The sample holds a few counts of this clonotype. The chain has TRBV7-3 and TRBJ2-1; tentatively, D is TRBD2 (5 bases). The CDR3 loop spans 15 amino acids. The V end lost 2 bases, the J end lost 1 base, and 9 bases lay between the germline ends. The germline V gene has CDR1 SGHTA and CDR2 FQGTGA. The CDR3 region is CASSLGGPSYNEQFF. Written as DNA, the CDR3 is TGTGCCAGCAGCTTAGGCGGGCCTTCCTACAATGAGCAGTTCTTC.

As DNA, the CDR3 is TGTGCCATTCGGGAAGGAGGCAACGAGCAGTACTTC. Translation gives CAIREGGNEQYF. The gene calls are TRBV28 and TRBJ2-7; TRBD2 is a possible D gene (5 bases). This CDR3 contains 12 residues. V lost 10 bases, J lost 5 bases, and 15 bases lay in between. Germline assignment: CDR1 MDHEN and CDR2 SYDVKM.